The next 14 T cell receptor beta chains were all read from a single sample in a study of T-cell memory formation after mild COVID-19. Via MiXCR, TCRdb re-called the 5' RACE reads, giving one row per CDR3 protein. The data hold more than 250,000 distinct CDR3 sequences, with under 20% observed a single time. Specimen: PBMCs or a T cell subset sorted from them (not recorded which). These receptor sequences come from a man between 18 and 35 years old who had mild COVID-19 (a few samples of this study predate the infection). Cell type and time point are not known.

The chain joins TRBV6-5 to TRBJ1-1, with a weak D call TRBD1 (6 bases). V lost 6 bases, J lost 7 bases, and 18 bases lay in between. The CDR3 covers 14 residues. Germline CDR1 MNHEY, CDR2 SVGAGI. CDR3 region: CASRHRVEEGEAFF. The CDR3 DNA reads TGTGCCAGCAGACACAGGGTAGAGGAGGGTGAAGCTTTCTTT.

The V gene is TRBV5-5, the J gene TRBJ2-7; either TRBD1 or TRBD2 may supply D (6 bases each). This CDR3 is built from 15 residues. V dropped 6 bases and J dropped 1 base, with 17 bases sitting between them. The germline gives CDR1 SGHKS, CDR2 YYEKEE (reference sequence). The CDR3 reads CASNPTRGQSYEQYF. CDR3 DNA: TGTGCCAGCAACCCCACCCGGGGGCAGTCCTACGAGCAGTACTTC.

This chain links TRBV14 with TRBJ2-5; maybe TRBD2 (5 bases). CDR3 size: 13 residues. Deletions cut 4 bases from V and 5 bases from J, with 11 bases between. Germline lookup yields CDR1 SGHDN and CDR2 FVKESK. CDR3 sequence: CASSRPGWETQYF. CDR3 DNA: TGTGCCAGCAGCCGCCCGGGATGGGAGACCCAGTACTTC.

This sequence joins TRBV4-3 and TRBJ2-1, with 12 bases lining up with TRBD1. V shed 4 bases and J 7 bases; nucleotides not matched to a gene: 14. Germline values: CDR1 LGHNA, CDR2 YSLEER. The CDR3 contains 18 residues. CDR3 residues: CASSRRGAGTGGINEQFF. CDR3 DNA: TGCGCCAGCAGCCGCAGAGGCGCCGGGACAGGGGGCATTAATGAGCAGTTCTTC.

This clonotype appeared many times. The genes are TRBV5-1 and TRBJ2-5; possible D gene TRBD2, 6 bases. V was shortened by 4 bases and J by 4 bases, with 8 bases between the two germline ends. Germline lookup yields CDR1 SGHRS and CDR2 YFSETQ. The CDR3 length is 12 residues. CDR3 amino acids: CASSGGAETQYF. CDR3 DNA sequence: TGCGCCAGCAGCGGAGGGGCAGAGACCCAGTACTTC.

This clonotype has a handful of counts. The chain carries TRBV5-1 and TRBJ1-1, with 7 positions matching TRBD1. From germline, CDR1 is SGHRS and CDR2 YFSETQ. Unmatched junction bases numbered 4, after V lost 4 bases and J lost 1 base. This CDR3 has 14 amino acids. DNA for the CDR3: TGCGCCAGCAGCCTGGACAGGACGAACACTGAAGCTTTCTTT. Translation: CASSLDRTNTEAFF.

The table lists this clonotype with a few counts. The chain combines TRBV5-1 with TRBJ2-1; TRBD2 is a possible D gene (6 bases). Germline-derived CDR1 and CDR2 are SGHRS and YFSETQ. V was pared by 4 bases and J by 6 bases, with 11 bases between. The CDR3 spans 13 residues. CDR3 region: CASSPRTTNEQFF. The CDR3, as DNA: TGCGCCAGCAGCCCACGGACTACCAATGAGCAGTTCTTC.

V and J are TRBV12-3 or TRBV12-4 and TRBJ2-3; 8 bases align to TRBD2. The J segment lost 1 base and the V segment lost 5 bases, leaving 8 bases of the junction unmatched. The CDR3 sequence is 16 residues long. The CDR3 loop reads CASSPQRGTGTDTQYF. Written as DNA, the CDR3 is TGTGCCAGCAGTCCCCAGCGGGGGACCGGCACAGATACGCAGTATTTT.

This chain connects TRBV11-1 to TRBJ2-7, with D unclear. The V and J ends lost 6 bases and 0 bases respectively, with 9 bases between them. This CDR3 has 13 amino acids. Germline loops: CDR1 SGHAT, CDR2 FQDESV (reference sequence). The CDR3 nucleotides read TGTGCCAGCAGTGGCTACAACTCCTACGAGCAGTACTTC. The encoded protein is CASSGYNSYEQYF. The entire variable domain, with the rest obtained from reference TRBV11-1 and TRBJ2-7, is as follows: EAEVAQSPRYKITEKSQAVAFWCDPISGHATLYWYRQILGQGPELLVQFQDESVVDDSQLPKDRFSAERLKGVDSTLKIQPAELGDSAMYLCASSGYNSYEQYFGPGTRLTVT.

The sample holds a few counts of this clonotype. The J gene is TRBJ1-1, the V gene TRBV6-5; 9 bases are shared with TRBD1. This CDR3 region has 13 residues. Germline V gene sequence: CDR1 MNHEY, CDR2 SVGAGI. J was trimmed by 11 bases and V by 2 bases; bases with no gene match: 6. CDR3: CASSYGQGRSAFF. The CDR3 region has the DNA TGTGCCAGCAGTTACGGACAGGGGAGGAGTGCTTTCTTT.

This clonotype came up a few times. The rearrangement links TRBV3-1 to TRBJ1-2; TRBD1 aligns across 7 bases. The germline V gene has CDR1 LGHDT and CDR2 YNNKEL (reference sequence). The CDR3 extends over 11 amino acids. The J segment lost 4 bases and the V segment lost 8 bases, leaving 1 base of the junction unmatched. CDR3 protein: CASGTVYGYTF. DNA of the CDR3: TGTGCCAGCGGGACAGTCTATGGCTACACCTTC.

This clonotype occurred a few times. The V and J genes are TRBV25-1 and TRBJ2-1, with D perhaps given as TRBD1 or TRBD2 (5 bases each). Germline V gene sequence: CDR1 MGHDK, CDR2 SYGVNS. The CDR3 extends over 13 amino acids. The V end was cut by 10 bases, the J end by 5 bases, with 15 bases between. CDR3 sequence reads: CAIGTEGDNEQFF. The CDR3 region has the DNA TGTGCCATCGGGACGGAAGGGGACAATGAGCAGTTCTTC.

This clonotype was counted a few times. V is TRBV18 and J is TRBJ2-3; D unresolved. Trimming removed 2 bases from V and 8 bases from J, with 14 bases in between. The CDR3 has 14 amino acids. Germline values: CDR1 KGHSH, CDR2 LQKENI. The CDR3 here is CASSPFDEASTQYF. For the CDR3, the DNA is TGTGCCAGCTCACCATTCGATGAGGCGAGTACGCAGTATTTT.

This clonotype has only a few counts. The J gene is TRBJ2-2, the V gene TRBV27, with 7 bases lining up with TRBD1. Germline V gene sequence: CDR1 MNHEY, CDR2 SMNVEV (reference sequence). The CDR3 totals 15 residues. V lost 7 bases and J lost 7; bases outside the gene matches: 12. This chain's CDR3 is CASTGQEELDGELFF. The CDR3 bases are TGTGCCAGCACCGGACAGGAAGAGTTGGACGGGGAGCTGTTTTTT.